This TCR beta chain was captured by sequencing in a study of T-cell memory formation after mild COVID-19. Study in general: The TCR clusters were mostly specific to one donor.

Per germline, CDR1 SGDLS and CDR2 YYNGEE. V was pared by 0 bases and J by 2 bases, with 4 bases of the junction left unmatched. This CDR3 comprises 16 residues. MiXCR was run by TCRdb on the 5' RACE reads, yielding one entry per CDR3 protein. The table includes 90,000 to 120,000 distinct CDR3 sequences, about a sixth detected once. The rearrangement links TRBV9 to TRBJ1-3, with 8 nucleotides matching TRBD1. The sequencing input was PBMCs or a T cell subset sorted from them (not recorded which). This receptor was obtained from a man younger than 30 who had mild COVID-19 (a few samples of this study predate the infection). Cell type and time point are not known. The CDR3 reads CASSVDTGGTGNTIYF. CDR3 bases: TGTGCCAGCAGCGTAGACACAGGGGGTACTGGAAACACCATATATTTT. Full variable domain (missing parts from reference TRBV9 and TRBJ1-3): DSGVTQTPKHLITATGQRVTLRCSPRSGDLSVYWYQQSLDQGLQFLIQYYNGEERAKGNILERFSAQQFPDLHSELNLSSLELGDSALYFCASSVDTGGTGNTIYFGEGSWLTVV.